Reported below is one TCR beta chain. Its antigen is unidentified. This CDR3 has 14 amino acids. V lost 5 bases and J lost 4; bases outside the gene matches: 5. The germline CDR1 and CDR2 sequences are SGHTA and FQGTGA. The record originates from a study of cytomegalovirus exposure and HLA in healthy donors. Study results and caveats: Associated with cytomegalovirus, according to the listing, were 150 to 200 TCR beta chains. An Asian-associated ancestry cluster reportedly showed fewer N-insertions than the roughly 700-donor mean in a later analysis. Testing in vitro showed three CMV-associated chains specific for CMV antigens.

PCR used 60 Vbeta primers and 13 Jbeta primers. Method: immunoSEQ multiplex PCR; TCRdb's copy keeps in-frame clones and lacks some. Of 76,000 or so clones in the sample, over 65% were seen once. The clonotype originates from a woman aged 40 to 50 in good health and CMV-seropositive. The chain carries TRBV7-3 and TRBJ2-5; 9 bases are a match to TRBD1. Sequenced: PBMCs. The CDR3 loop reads CASSPDRGGETQYF. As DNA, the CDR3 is TGTGCCAGCAGCCCGGACAGGGGAGGAGAGACCCAGTACTTC.